This T cell receptor (beta chain) was sequenced in a study of cytomegalovirus exposure and HLA in healthy donors. Notes on the study in general: Segments of the TCR beta V type were, in most cases, productive about 87% or about 30% of the time in an earlier analysis.

It was with 60 Vbeta and 13 Jbeta primers that the PCR ran. Profiling relied on immunoSEQ multiplex PCR, and the TCRdb table lists in-frame clones only, not all of them. The sample consists of more than 95,000 clones, 74% of them appearing once. Turning to this clone: Its cognate antigen is unknown.

The source material was PBMCs. This clonotype was sampled from a man aged 35 to 55 in good health and CMV-seropositive.

The CDR3 reads CASSPTGGYEQYF. In nucleotides, the CDR3 is TGTGCCAGCAGCCCTACAGGGGGCTACGAGCAGTACTTC. This sequence joins TRBV7-2 and TRBJ2-7, with 8 bases lining up with TRBD1. The V segment lost 5 bases and the J segment 3 bases; nucleotides outside the gene matches: 3. CDR1 SGHTA and CDR2 FQGNSA come from the germline V gene. The CDR3 runs to 13 residues. Complete variable domain (other parts from reference TRBV7-2 and TRBJ2-7): GAGVSQSPSNKVTEKGKDVELRCDPISGHTALYWYRQSLGQGLEFLIYFQGNSAPDKSGLPSDRFSAERTGGSVSTLTIQRTQQEDSAVYLCASSPTGGYEQYFGPGTRLTVT.